Reported below is one T cell receptor beta chain. Its antigen remains unknown. This entry is derived from a study of a mutant IDH1 vaccine in newly diagnosed glioma. V gave up 3 bases and J gave up 3 bases; unmatched junction bases: 7. In germline, CDR1 is LGHNT, CDR2 FRNRAP. The CDR3 length is 16 residues. Study outcomes and limitations: Pseudoprogression appeared unlinked to shifts in leading peripheral T cell clonotypes.

The repertoire was sequenced with immunoSEQ multiplex PCR; TCRdb's copy has only in-frame clones and lacks some. The repertoire holds 40,000 or so clones, with just under 80% as singletons. As for time point: baseline, week 1 (first vaccination visit). As for treatment: pre-vaccination baseline after standard-of-care therapy. This receptor was identified in a man between 40 and 49 years old with glioma. Some clones in this sample may be carry-over from other donors' samples. The genes are TRBV12-5 and TRBJ1-5; 8 bases are a match to TRBD1. The sample in question was PBMCs, obtained from a glioma patient treated with radiotherapy, temozolomide or both. The CDR3 sequence: CASGLPGQAVNQPQHF. The CDR3 DNA is TGTGCTAGTGGTTTACCGGGACAGGCCGTCAATCAGCCCCAGCATTTT.